The entry below gives a single T cell receptor delta chain sequence along with its context. For this DNA, TCRdb reports the protein of a much larger clone, which diverges at residue 5, most likely from a read error; the protein presented here is translated directly from the DNA. There are 19 residues in the CDR3. Germline loops: CDR1 TSWWSYY, CDR2 QGS. With 4 bases clipped from V and 2 bases from J, the junction kept 13 bases outside the gene matches. The sample is drawn from a study of gamma-delta T cells after stem cell transplantation. TCRdb ran CATT on the RT-PCR reads. The sample consists of over a thousand delta-chain clones, about 5.2% of them appearing once.

Sample: gamma-delta T cells. The clonotype originates from a human donor. It is not recorded whose cells these are; they may come from a transplant donor. The rearrangement uses TRDV1 and TRDJ1; 13 bases are a match to TRDD3. The CDR3 region has the DNA TGTGCTCTTGGGGTATTCACCCTCACTGGGGGATACGGGACCGATAAACTCATCTTT. Its protein product is CALGVFTLTGGYGTDKLIF.